Shown below are 15 T cell receptor beta chains from a single sample sequenced in a study of T-cell memory formation after mild COVID-19. One entry per CDR3 protein results from TCRdb running MiXCR on the 5' RACE reads. The table records 150,000 or so distinct CDR3 sequences, around a tenth of them present only once. Sequencing used PBMCs or a T cell subset sorted from them (not recorded which). Receptors were obtained from a man aged 18 to 30 who had mild COVID-19 (a few samples of this study predate the infection). Cell type and time point are not known.

A few counts support this clonotype. The V call is TRBV5-1, the J call TRBJ2-1, with TRBD2 identical over 7 bases. The CDR3 spans 16 residues. V dropped 7 bases and J dropped 3; count of bases not matched to a gene: 13. Per germline, CDR1 SGHRS and CDR2 YFSETQ. The CDR3 coding sequence is TGCGCCAGCCGTCCTGAAGGGGTAGCGGGCTACAATGAGCAGTTCTTC. It is translated as CASRPEGVAGYNEQFF.

The chain links TRBV7-9 to TRBJ1-2; TRBD1 matches at 10 bases. Germline V lookup: CDR1 SEHNR, CDR2 FQNEAQ (reference sequence). V trimming: 5 bases; J trimming: 5 bases; junction bases outside the gene matches: 14. The CDR3 length is 17 residues. CDR3 residues: CASSPYLTGGLRYGYTF. CDR3 coding DNA: TGTGCCAGCAGCCCTTACTTGACAGGGGGCCTTCGGTATGGCTACACCTTC.

The rearrangement links TRBV20-1 to TRBJ2-7; 9 positions agree with TRBD2. Germline trimming cut 2 bases from V and 2 bases from J; bases unmatched to any gene: 1. CDR1 and CDR2 from the germline V gene are DFQATT and SNEGSKA (reference sequence). The CDR3 contains 13 residues. CDR3 bases: TGCAGTGCTAGACCTAGCGGGGCCTACGAGCAGTACGTC. Amino acids: CSARPSGAYEQYV.

This clonotype has a handful of counts. The chain couples TRBV18 to TRBJ1-3; D ambiguous. The CDR3 is made up of 13 amino acids. The V end was cut by 6 bases, the J end by 4 bases, with 10 bases between. The germline V gene has CDR1 KGHSH and CDR2 LQKENI. CDR3 sequence: CASSDRHGNTIYF. The CDR3 bases are TGTGCCAGCTCCGACCGCCACGGAAACACCATATATTTT.

The chain couples TRBV7-6 to TRBJ1-6; 9 bases line up with TRBD1. The CDR3 is made up of 14 amino acids. Germline trimming cut 6 bases from V and 8 bases from J; bases unmatched to any gene: 5. Germline-derived CDR1 and CDR2 are SGHVS and FNYEAQ. DNA of the CDR3: TGTGCCAGCAGGGGGACAGGGCGAGATTCACCCCTCCACTTT. This gives the protein CASRGTGRDSPLHF.

This clonotype was detected only a few times. Here the CDR3 reads CASSVPGTSASYGYTF. The CDR3 DNA reads as TGTGCCAGCAGTGTCCCCGGGACTTCCGCATCCTATGGCTACACCTTC. The genes are TRBV12-3 or TRBV12-4 and TRBJ1-2, with D possibly TRBD1 on 5 matching bases. This CDR3 spans 16 amino acids. V shed 5 bases and J shed 4 bases, with 20 bases lying between them.

The rearrangement joins TRBV6-5 to TRBJ1-4; the D is unclear. This CDR3 is 13 amino acids long. Trimming left V 4 bases short and J 2 bases short, with 5 bases between. Germline CDR1 is MNHEY and CDR2 is SVGAGI. CDR3 nucleotides: TGTGCCAGCAGTTCTAACACTAATGAAAAACTGTTTTTT. Residues: CASSSNTNEKLFF.

In this sample, this clonotype turned up many times. The rearrangement links TRBV6-5 to TRBJ1-2; tentative D call: TRBD1 (6 bases). V lost 6 bases and J 1 base, leaving 15 bases between the germline ends. The CDR3 consists of 15 residues. From germline, CDR1 is MNHEY and CDR2 SVGAGI. The CDR3 bases are TGTGCCAGCAGGGATCAGCAGGGGTATAACTATGGCTACACCTTC. Amino acids: CASRDQQGYNYGYTF.

Only a few counts were recorded for this clonotype. The V and J genes are TRBV3-1 and TRBJ1-2; D remains unclear. Germline values: CDR1 LGHDT, CDR2 YNNKEL (reference sequence). This CDR3 spans 14 amino acids. V was clipped by 0 bases and J by 3 bases, with 8 bases between them. The CDR3 nucleotides read TGTGCCAGCAGCCAAGAATACAGACACTATGGCTACACCTTC. Its protein is CASSQEYRHYGYTF.

The chain has TRBV20-1 and TRBJ2-1; D is perhaps TRBD2 (6 bases). This CDR3 is 11 amino acids long. CDR1 and CDR2 (germline): DFQATT, SNEGSKA (reference sequence). The germline V and J ends were trimmed by 3 bases and 9 bases, with 9 bases remaining between them. Written as DNA, the CDR3 is TGCAGTGCTAGTCGGCGGGGTGAGCAGTTCTTC. Translating gives CSASRRGEQFF.

The chain couples TRBV27 to TRBJ1-2, with 7 bases aligning to TRBD1. V shed 3 bases, J shed 5 bases, and the junction held 6 bases outside the gene matches. This CDR3 comprises 14 residues. Germline CDR1 is MNHEY and CDR2 is SMNVEV (reference sequence). Here the CDR3 DNA reads TGTGCCAGCAGTTTGGGACAGAACCTTTATGGCTACACCTTC. Amino acid sequence: CASSLGQNLYGYTF.

This clonotype was seen more than once but under ten times. This chain uses TRBV6-5 with TRBJ2-5, with D possibly being TRBD2 (7 bases). Trimming removed 2 bases at V and 2 bases at J, with 18 bases between. The CDR3 is 17 residues long. Germline V gene data show CDR1 as MNHEY and CDR2 as SVGAGI. The DNA for the CDR3 is TGTGCCAGCAGTTACACTTACGGGGGGCTTAGGCAAGAGACCCAGTACTTC. Residues: CASSYTYGGLRQETQYF.

The rearrangement links TRBV4-1 to TRBJ2-3; D possibly uses TRBD1 or TRBD2 (5 bases each). There are 15 residues in the CDR3. Looked up from germline, CDR1 is MGHRA and CDR2 is YSYEKL. V was pared by 1 base and J by 1 base, with 9 bases between. The CDR3 region is CASSQVGAGTDTQYF. CDR3 sequence (DNA): TGCGCCAGCAGCCAAGTCGGGGCAGGCACAGATACGCAGTATTTT.

This clonotype was picked up a small number of times. The rearrangement uses TRBV11-2 and TRBJ1-2; D is perhaps TRBD1 (6 bases). V was shortened by 5 bases and J by 4 bases, with 11 bases between the two germline ends. Germline V gives CDR1 SGHAT, CDR2 FQNNGV. The CDR3 loop spans 13 amino acids. This CDR3 reads CASSQGQTYGYTF. Here the CDR3 DNA reads TGTGCCAGCAGCCAGGGGCAGACCTATGGCTACACCTTC.

This clonotype was counted at least ten times. The rearrangement joins TRBV12-3 or TRBV12-4 to TRBJ2-2, with D perhaps given as TRBD1 or TRBD2 (6 bases each). Trimming removed 4 bases at V and 6 bases at J, with 15 bases between. This CDR3 comprises 15 residues. As DNA, the CDR3 is TGTGCCAGCAGTTATCAGGGGCGCGGGGCCGGGGAGCTGTTTTTT. This codes for CASSYQGRGAGELFF.